This entry lists 24 T cell receptor beta chains sequenced from one sample in a study of blood T cell repertoires in COVID-19. Sequenced by immunoSEQ multiplex PCR; TCRdb stores in-frame clones only, minus some. The top ten clones hold 5.7% of a sample with more than 90,000 clones, approximately 92% of them seen once. Input material: peripheral blood. These receptors all come from a man in his forties or fifties with active COVID-19.

This chain connects TRBV11-2 to TRBJ1-4; D is uncertain. There are 13 residues in the CDR3. Germline-derived CDR1 and CDR2 are SGHAT and FQNNGV. V was pared by 3 bases and J by 5 bases, with 7 bases between. The DNA for the CDR3 is TGTGCCAGCAGCTTTGGAGGGAATGAAAAACTGTTTTTT. Protein product: CASSFGGNEKLFF.

The CDR3 coding sequence is TGTGCCTTTCAGACAGGGAAGATCACTGAAGCTTTCTTT. As protein: CAFQTGKITEAFF. The rearrangement links TRBV30 to TRBJ1-1; 7 nucleotides match TRBD1. CDR3 length equals 13 residues. Germline V gene lookup returns CDR1 GTSNPN and CDR2 SVGIG (reference sequence). V lost 7 bases, J lost 4 bases, and 9 bases stayed unmatched. The complete variable domain, with remaining parts taken from reference TRBV30 and TRBJ1-1, reads SQTIHQWPATLVQPVGSPLSLECTVEGTSNPNLYWYRQAAGRGLQLLFYSVGIGQISSEVPQNLSASRPQDRQFILSSKKLLLSDSGFYLCAFQTGKITEAFFGQGTRLTVV.

The genes are TRBV6-2 or TRBV6-3 and TRBJ2-3; D perhaps matches TRBD2 (5 bases). The CDR3 has 15 amino acids. Trimming cost V 1 base and J 0 bases, with 8 bases left between them. The germline V gene has CDR1 MNHEY and CDR2 SVGEGT. CDR3 sequence reads: CASSYLASSTDTQYF. Written as DNA, the CDR3 is TGTGCCAGCAGTTACTTAGCGTCCAGCACAGATACGCAGTATTTT.

V usage is TRBV7-9 and J usage is TRBJ2-7, with D tentatively TRBD2 (6 bases). The germline gives CDR1 SEHNR, CDR2 FQNEAQ (reference sequence). Trimming left V 1 base short and J 1 base short, with 14 bases between. The CDR3 runs 16 residues. CDR3 sequence: CASSLVGWGLSYEQYF. CDR3 nucleotide sequence: TGTGCCAGCAGCTTAGTCGGGTGGGGACTTTCCTACGAGCAGTACTTC.

The rearrangement uses TRBV7-9 and TRBJ1-5; D ambiguous. Germline V lookup: CDR1 SEHNR, CDR2 FQNEAQ (reference sequence). This CDR3 is 13 amino acids long. V was clipped by 2 bases and J by 6 bases, with 8 bases between them. For the CDR3, the DNA is TGTGCCAGCAGCTTATCGTTTAGTCAGCCCCAGCATTTT. Encoded protein: CASSLSFSQPQHF.

The chain has TRBV2 and TRBJ1-2; D is unresolved. CDR1 SNHLY and CDR2 FYNNEI come from the germline V gene. V was shortened by 2 bases and J by 4 bases, with 5 bases between the two germline ends. This CDR3 region has 12 residues. This chain's CDR3 is CASSEQAYGYTF. DNA of the CDR3: TGTGCCAGCAGTGAACAGGCCTATGGCTACACCTTC.

CDR3 DNA sequence: TGTGCCAGCATCCCTGGGGCTATAGGGAACAATGAGCAGTTCTTC. This codes for CASIPGAIGNNEQFF. V is TRBV28 and J is TRBJ2-1; D may be TRBD1 (5 bases). The CDR3 loop spans 15 amino acids. CDR1 is MDHEN, CDR2 SYDVKM, per germline. V was shortened by 7 bases and J by 5 bases, with 18 bases between the two germline ends.

This chain uses TRBV19 with TRBJ1-3; D is perhaps TRBD1 (5 bases). V was trimmed by 8 bases and J by 0 bases, leaving 20 bases between them. There are 17 residues in the CDR3. Germline CDR1 and CDR2: LNHDA and SQIVND (reference sequence). The CDR3 reads CASSHGRGISSGNTIYF. The CDR3 bases are TGTGCCAGTTCCCATGGGCGGGGGATCAGCTCTGGAAACACCATATATTTT.

CDR3 bases: TGCAGCGTGGGGGGGAGGTTCGGGAGGGCCACGAATGAGCAGTTCTTC. It yields the protein CSVGGRFGRATNEQFF. This sequence joins TRBV29-1 and TRBJ2-1; 8 bases line up with TRBD2. V lost 6 bases to trimming and J lost 7 bases; unmatched junction nucleotides: 17. There are 16 residues in the CDR3. Germline V CDR1 and CDR2: SQVTM, ANQGSEA.

This clone turned up a few times. The rearrangement joins TRBV3-1 (or the pseudogene TRBV3-2) to TRBJ1-3; 7 bases match TRBD1. The junction had 9 bases not matched to a gene; V was cut back by 4 bases and J by 3 bases. CDR1 LGHDT and CDR2 YNNKEL come from the germline V gene (reference sequence). The CDR3 consists of 16 residues. CDR3 sequence (DNA): TGTGCCAGCAGCCCCGAGACAGGGATTCTTGGAAACACCATATATTTT. It codes for CASSPETGILGNTIYF.

This chain joins TRBV30 and TRBJ2-5; D gene ambiguous. Germline V lookup: CDR1 GTSNPN, CDR2 SVGIG (reference sequence). Trimming stripped 0 bases from V and 6 bases from J, with 5 bases between. This CDR3 is built from 11 residues. CDR3 DNA: TGTGCCTGGAGTGTAGCCAAGACCCAGTACTTC. Its translation: CAWSVAKTQYF.

The chain combines TRBV6-4 with TRBJ1-4; D ambiguous. The germline V gene encodes CDR1 MRHNA and CDR2 SNTAGT. With 3 bases removed from V and 7 bases from J, the gap between germline ends came to 12 bases. CDR3 length: 14 residues. DNA for the CDR3: TGTGCCAGCAGTGAATGGGTAAGAGGTGAAAAACTGTTTTTT. Protein sequence: CASSEWVRGEKLFF.

This chain connects TRBV5-1 to TRBJ1-5; D not resolved. This CDR3 region has 15 residues. Germline CDR1 reads SGHRS; CDR2 reads YFSETQ. The ends were cut back, 0 bases at V and 3 bases at J, with 10 bases in the middle. CDR3 residues: CASSLGGGNNQPQHF. The CDR3 nucleotides read TGCGCCAGCAGCTTGGGGGGAGGGAACAATCAGCCCCAGCATTTT.

This CDR3 is CASTRLFGGRANTDTQYF. The CDR3 region has the DNA TGCGCCAGCACCCGCCTTTTTGGCGGGAGGGCCAACACAGATACGCAGTATTTT. V usage is TRBV5-1 and J usage is TRBJ2-3; 9 nucleotides line up with TRBD2. V was clipped by 6 bases and J by 2 bases; unmatched bases: 16. Germline assignment: CDR1 SGHRS and CDR2 YFSETQ. The CDR3 is 18 amino acids. Combining the CDR3 with reference TRBV5-1 and TRBJ2-3 gives the whole variable domain KAGVTQTPRYLIKTRGQQVTLSCSPISGHRSVSWYQQTPGQGLQFLFEYFSETQRNKGNFPGRFSGRQFSNSRSEMNVSTLELGDSALYLCASTRLFGGRANTDTQYFGPGTRLTVL.

V is TRBV19 and J is TRBJ1-2, with 7 nucleotides matching TRBD1. The length of the CDR3 is 14 residues. V trimming: 7 bases; J trimming: 4 bases; junction bases outside the gene matches: 9. Per germline, CDR1 LNHDA and CDR2 SQIVND (reference sequence). As DNA, the CDR3 is TGTGCCAGTACCACATACGGGACAGTCTATGGCTACACCTTC. It yields the protein CASTTYGTVYGYTF.

The V gene is TRBV6-5, the J gene TRBJ1-4, with TRBD1 identical over 7 bases. Germline assignment: CDR1 MNHEY and CDR2 SVGAGI. The CDR3 sequence is 16 residues long. The ends lost 0 bases at V and 10 bases at J; junction bases unmatched: 11. CDR3 in DNA: TGTGCCAGCAGTTACTCAAGCCAACAGGGGAGATTAAAACTGTTTTTT. It encodes CASSYSSQQGRLKLFF.

V and J are TRBV5-1 and TRBJ2-3, with 8 bases that match TRBD2. The CDR3 consists of 16 residues. V shed 2 bases, J shed 0 bases, and the junction held 5 bases outside the gene matches. In germline, CDR1 is SGHRS, CDR2 YFSETQ. The chain's CDR3 is CASSFLAGGSTDTQYF. CDR3 nucleotide sequence: TGCGCCAGCAGCTTTCTTGCGGGAGGCAGCACAGATACGCAGTATTTT.

This chain links TRBV6-2 or TRBV6-3 with TRBJ1-3; 8 bases agree with TRBD1. Trimming took 4 bases from V and 0 from J; bases not matched to a gene: 11. The CDR3 runs to 18 residues. Germline V lookup: CDR1 MNHEY, CDR2 SVGEGT. This chain's CDR3 is CASSFAGWTGSSGNTIYF. In DNA form, the CDR3 reads TGTGCCAGCAGTTTTGCCGGATGGACAGGGAGCTCTGGAAACACCATATATTTT.

The CDR3 DNA is TGTGCCACTAGGACTAGCGGGAGTAATGAGCAGTTCTTC. It translates to CATRTSGSNEQFF. V and J are TRBV24-1 and TRBJ2-1; the match to TRBD2 covers 13 bases. Germline-derived CDR1 and CDR2 are KGHDR and SFDVKD. This CDR3 has 13 residues. The V gene end was trimmed by 10 bases and the J gene end by 7 bases; junction bases not matched to a gene: 3.

V gene TRBV28 combines with J gene TRBJ2-7; no clear D. The CDR3 is made up of 18 amino acids. CDR1 and CDR2 from the germline V gene are MDHEN and SYDVKM. Between the trimmed V and J ends, which lost 3 bases and 4 bases, there was a span of 25 bases. This CDR3 reads CASSLWVGDPGHGYEQYF. The CDR3 DNA is TGTGCCAGCAGTTTGTGGGTTGGTGACCCCGGCCACGGGTACGAGCAGTACTTC.

The V call is TRBV25-1, the J call TRBJ2-2; maybe TRBD1 (6 bases). The CDR3 runs to 17 residues. V dropped 4 bases and J dropped 0 bases, with 15 bases sitting between them. CDR1 MGHDK and CDR2 SYGVNS come from the germline V gene. For the CDR3, the DNA is TGTGCCAGCAGTGGGCAGGGGACCTTGGCGAACACCGGGGAGCTGTTTTTT. Translated: CASSGQGTLANTGELFF.

The chain employs TRBV7-6 and TRBJ2-5; TRBD1 matches at 8 bases. The CDR3 sequence is 15 residues long. Germline values: CDR1 SGHVS, CDR2 FNYEAQ. Trimming cost V 0 bases and J 2 bases; bases outside gene matches: 2. CDR3 sequence reads: CASSLADRGQETQYF. Written as DNA, the CDR3 is TGTGCCAGCAGCTTAGCCGACAGGGGACAAGAGACCCAGTACTTC.

The rearrangement joins TRBV28 to TRBJ1-6; 7 positions match TRBD1. The length of the CDR3 is 17 residues. The ends lost 6 bases at V and 7 bases at J; junction bases unmatched: 15. Germline CDR1 is MDHEN and CDR2 is SYDVKM. CDR3 amino acids: CASRPYLRDRKNSPLHF. The CDR3 coding sequence is TGTGCCAGCAGACCCTATCTCCGGGACAGAAAAAATTCACCCCTCCACTTT.

This clone was found once. The gene calls are TRBV6-6 and TRBJ1-2; 11 nucleotides agree with TRBD1. Trimming at V came to 6 bases and at J to 5 bases, leaving 5 bases not matched to a gene. This CDR3 has 14 amino acids. Germline V lookup: CDR1 MNHNY, CDR2 SVGAGI (reference sequence). The CDR3 sequence is CASRRTGGAYGYTF. CDR3 DNA: TGTGCCAGCAGGAGGACAGGGGGCGCGTATGGCTACACCTTC.